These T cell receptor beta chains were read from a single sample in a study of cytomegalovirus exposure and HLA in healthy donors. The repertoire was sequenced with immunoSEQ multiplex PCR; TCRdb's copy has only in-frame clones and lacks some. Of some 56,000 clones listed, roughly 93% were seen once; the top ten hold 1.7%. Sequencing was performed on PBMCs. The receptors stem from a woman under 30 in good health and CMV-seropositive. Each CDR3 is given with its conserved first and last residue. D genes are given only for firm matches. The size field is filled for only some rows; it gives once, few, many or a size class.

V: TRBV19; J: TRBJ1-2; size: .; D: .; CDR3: CASSIHDSGNPSYGYTF; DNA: TGTGCCAGTAGTATTCATGACTCCGGAAACCCCTCATATGGCTACACCTTC
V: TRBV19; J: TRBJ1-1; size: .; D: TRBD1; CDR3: CASRGQLNTEAFF; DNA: TGTGCCAGTAGGGGACAGCTAAACACTGAAGCTTTCTTT
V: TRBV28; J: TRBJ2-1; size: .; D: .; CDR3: CASSFPRQGSNEQFF; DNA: TGTGCCAGCAGTTTCCCTCGCCAGGGCAGCAATGAGCAGTTCTTC
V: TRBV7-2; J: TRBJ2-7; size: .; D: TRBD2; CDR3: CASRRTSGSYEQYF; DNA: TGTGCCTCCCGTAGGACTAGCGGCTCCTACGAGCAGTACTTC
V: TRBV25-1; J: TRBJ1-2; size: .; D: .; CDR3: CASSDRYYNYGYTF; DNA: TGTGCCAGCAGCGACAGGTACTATAACTATGGCTACACCTTC
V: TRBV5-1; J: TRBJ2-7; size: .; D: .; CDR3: CASRIIRGTQETYEQYF; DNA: TGCGCCAGCAGAATTATCCGCGGGACCCAAGAAACCTACGAGCAGTACTTC
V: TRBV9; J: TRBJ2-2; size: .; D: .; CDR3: CASSSRQNTGELFF; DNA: TGTGCCAGCAGCTCCCGACAGAACACCGGGGAGCTGTTTTTT
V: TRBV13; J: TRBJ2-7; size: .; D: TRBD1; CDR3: CASSTRGQGAHEQYF; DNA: TGTGCCAGCAGCACCCGGGGACAGGGGGCGCACGAGCAGTACTTC
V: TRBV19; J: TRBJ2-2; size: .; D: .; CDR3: CASTYEGELFF; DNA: TGTGCCAGTACTTATGAGGGGGAGCTGTTTTTT
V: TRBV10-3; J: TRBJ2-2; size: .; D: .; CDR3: CAISESTGGELFF; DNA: TGTGCCATCAGTGAGTCGACTGGCGGGGAGCTGTTTTTT
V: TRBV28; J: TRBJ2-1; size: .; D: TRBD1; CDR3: CASSSRTGPYNEQFF; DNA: TGTGCCAGCAGTTCACGGACAGGGCCCTACAATGAGCAGTTCTTC
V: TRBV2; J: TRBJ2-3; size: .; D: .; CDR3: CASSNQASTDTQYF; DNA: TGTGCCAGCAGCAATCAGGCTAGCACAGATACGCAGTATTTT
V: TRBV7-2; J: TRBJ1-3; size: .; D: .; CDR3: CASSPGQGNTIYF; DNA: TGTGCCAGCAGCCCTGGACAGGGAAACACCATATATTTT
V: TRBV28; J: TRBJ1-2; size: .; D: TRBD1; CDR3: CASSLDRGYGYTF; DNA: TGTGCCAGCAGTTTAGACAGGGGCTATGGCTACACCTTC
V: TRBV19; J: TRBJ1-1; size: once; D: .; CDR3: CASSTDRRGTEAFF; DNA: TGTGCCAGTAGTACCGACAGAAGAGGCACTGAAGCTTTCTTT
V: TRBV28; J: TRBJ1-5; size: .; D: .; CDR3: CASRKQSLGNQPQHF; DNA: TGTGCCAGCAGAAAACAGAGCCTCGGCAATCAGCCCCAGCATTTT
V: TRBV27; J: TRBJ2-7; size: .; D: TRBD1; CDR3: CASRTGTDYEQYF; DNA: TGTGCCAGCAGAACCGGGACAGACTACGAGCAGTACTTC
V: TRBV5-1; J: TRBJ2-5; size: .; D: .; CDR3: CASSLEPGMGETQYF; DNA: TGCGCCAGCAGCCTTGAACCAGGGATGGGAGAGACCCAGTACTTC
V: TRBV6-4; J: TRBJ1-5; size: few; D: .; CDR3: CASSPYSNQPQHF; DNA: TGTGCCAGCAGCCCTTATAGCAATCAGCCCCAGCATTTT
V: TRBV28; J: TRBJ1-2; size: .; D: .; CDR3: CASSPPTRPGYTF; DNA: TGTGCCAGCAGTCCCCCCACGAGGCCAGGCTACACCTTC
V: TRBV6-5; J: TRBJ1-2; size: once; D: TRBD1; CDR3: CASSTGTDGYTF; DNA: TGTGCCAGCAGTACCGGGACAGACGGCTACACCTTC
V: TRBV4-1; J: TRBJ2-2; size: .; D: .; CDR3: CASSQDRGSSNTGELFF; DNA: TGCGCCAGCAGCCAAGATCGAGGCAGTTCGAACACCGGGGAGCTGTTTTTT
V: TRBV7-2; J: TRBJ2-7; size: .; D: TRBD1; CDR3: CASSYPGRGPSSEQYF; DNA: TGTGCCAGCAGCTACCCCGGCAGGGGGCCCTCCTCCGAGCAGTACTTC
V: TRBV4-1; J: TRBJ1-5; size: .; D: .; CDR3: CASSQDSSQGWQPQHF; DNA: TGCGCCAGCAGCCAAGATTCGTCGCAGGGATGGCAGCCCCAGCATTTT
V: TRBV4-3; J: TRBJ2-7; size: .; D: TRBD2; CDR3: CASSQDLAGGSYEQYF; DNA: TGCGCCAGCAGCCAAGATCTAGCGGGGGGCTCCTACGAGCAGTACTTC
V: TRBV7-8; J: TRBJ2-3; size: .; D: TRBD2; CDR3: CASSLGSSGGTDTQYF; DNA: TGTGCCAGCAGCTTAGGGTCTAGCGGGGGCACAGATACGCAGTATTTT
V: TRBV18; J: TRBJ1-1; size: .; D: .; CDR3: CASSLAQANTEAFF; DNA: TGTGCCAGCTCACTGGCCCAGGCGAACACTGAAGCTTTCTTT
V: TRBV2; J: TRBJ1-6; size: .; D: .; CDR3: CASRRESSLNSPLHF; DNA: TGTGCCAGCAGGCGTGAAAGTAGTCTTAATTCACCCCTCCACTTT
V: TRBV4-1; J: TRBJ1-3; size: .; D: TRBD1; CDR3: CASSQGRQGAGGNTIYF; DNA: TGCGCCAGCAGCCAAGGAAGACAGGGGGCGGGGGGAAACACCATATATTTT
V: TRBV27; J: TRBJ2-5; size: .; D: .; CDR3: CASRGRGAQYF; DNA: TGTGCCAGCAGGGGTCGGGGTGCCCAGTACTTC
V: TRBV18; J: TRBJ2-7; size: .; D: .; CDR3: CASSTARRLTGNEQYF; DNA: TGTGCCAGCTCAACGGCGCGGAGGTTGACGGGGAACGAGCAGTACTTC
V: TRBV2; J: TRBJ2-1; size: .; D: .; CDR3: CASRAQLVQRDNEQFF; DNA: TGTGCCAGCAGGGCCCAACTAGTTCAGCGTGACAATGAGCAGTTCTTC
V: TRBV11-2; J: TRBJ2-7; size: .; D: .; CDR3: CASSLEDRGYEQYF; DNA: TGTGCCAGCAGCTTGGAGGATAGGGGGTACGAGCAGTACTTC
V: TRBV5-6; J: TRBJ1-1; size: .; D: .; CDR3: CASSSTPRSMDTEAFF; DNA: TGTGCCAGCAGCTCCACTCCAAGATCGATGGACACTGAAGCTTTCTTT
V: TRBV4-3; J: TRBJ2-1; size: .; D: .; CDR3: CASSGTHTAEQFF; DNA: TGCGCCAGCAGCGGGACTCACACCGCGGAGCAGTTCTTC
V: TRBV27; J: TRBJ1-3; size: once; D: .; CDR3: CASSLTGTTGNTIYF; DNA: TGTGCCAGCAGTTTAACCGGGACTACTGGAAACACCATATATTTT
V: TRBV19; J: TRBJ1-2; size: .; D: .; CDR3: CASSIENLGVYGYTF; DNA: TGTGCCAGTAGTATAGAAAACCTCGGGGTCTATGGCTACACCTTC
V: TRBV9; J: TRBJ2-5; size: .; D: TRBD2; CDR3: CASSVGVASGGAETQYF; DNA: TGTGCCAGCAGCGTAGGTGTCGCTAGCGGGGGGGCTGAGACCCAGTACTTC
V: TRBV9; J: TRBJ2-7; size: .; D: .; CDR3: CASPGFEQYF; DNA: TGTGCCAGCCCAGGATTTGAGCAGTACTTC
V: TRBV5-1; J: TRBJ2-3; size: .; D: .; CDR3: CASSSALTSPTDTQYF; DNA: TGCGCCAGCAGCTCCGCGCTTACTAGCCCCACAGATACGCAGTATTTT
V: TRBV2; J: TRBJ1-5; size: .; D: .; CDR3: CASSEQESNQPQHF; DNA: TGTGCCAGCAGTGAACAGGAAAGCAATCAGCCCCAGCATTTT
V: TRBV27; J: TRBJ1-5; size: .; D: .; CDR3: CASSLSSNSNQPQHF; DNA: TGTGCCAGCAGTTTATCGAGCAATAGCAATCAGCCCCAGCATTTT
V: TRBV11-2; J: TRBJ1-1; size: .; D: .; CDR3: CASSLDPRPAEAFF; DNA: TGTGCCAGCAGCTTAGACCCGCGCCCCGCTGAAGCTTTCTTT
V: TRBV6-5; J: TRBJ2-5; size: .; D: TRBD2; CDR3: CASRKGLADQETQYF; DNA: TGTGCCAGCAGGAAGGGACTAGCGGATCAAGAGACCCAGTACTTC